This is a list of T cell receptor beta chains from one sample in a study of CD8 T cells in ankylosing spondylitis. MiXCR, applied by TCRdb to the 5' RACE reads, yields one record per CDR3 protein. The sample holds approximately 100,000 distinct CDR3 sequences, 7.5% to 9% seen once. Sequencing was done on a sample of blood, either unsorted or a sorted T cell fraction (not recorded which). The origin of the receptors is a male donor with ankylosing spondylitis or in good health (not recorded which). Both conserved end residues are part of each CDR3. The D gene is left open where the match is weak. Not all rows give a size; the values are once, few, many and, for expanded clones, a class.

clone_size d_call j_call v_call cdr3_aa cdr3_nt
NA NA TRBJ2-7 TRBV7-4 CASSYGWGTYEQYF TGTGCCAGCAGCTATGGGTGGGGGACCTACGAGCAGTACTTC
many NA TRBJ2-5 TRBV7-9 CASSPGTGETQYF TGTGCCAGCAGCCCCGGGACTGGAGAGACCCAGTACTTC
many TRBD1 TRBJ2-1 TRBV20-1 CSARVPGGTEQFF TGCAGTGCTAGAGTCCCAGGGGGCACTGAGCAGTTCTTC
many NA TRBJ2-7 TRBV20-1 CSASRSPRYEQYF TGCAGTGCTAGCCGATCACCACGGTACGAGCAGTACTTC
many TRBD2 TRBJ2-5 TRBV20-1 CSAREGTSGKETQYF TGCAGTGCTAGAGAGGGGACTAGCGGAAAAGAGACCCAGTACTTC
NA NA TRBJ1-1 TRBV29-1 CSVDKGTFAEAFF TGCAGCGTTGATAAGGGAACCTTCGCTGAAGCTTTCTTT
many TRBD1 TRBJ2-7 TRBV7-9 CASSRGQGKKEQYF TGTGCCAGCAGCCGCGGACAGGGGAAGAAGGAGCAGTACTTC
many TRBD1 TRBJ2-7 TRBV12-3/TRBV12-4 CASSTRQGSTYEQYF TGTGCCAGCAGTACACGACAGGGTTCCACCTACGAGCAGTACTTC
many NA TRBJ1-5 TRBV20-1 CSARDIQGEQPQHF TGCAGTGCTAGAGATATACAGGGTGAACAGCCCCAGCATTTT
many TRBD1 TRBJ1-1 TRBV7-6 CASSFSYRGEAFF TGTGCCAGCAGTTTTAGTTACAGGGGGGAAGCTTTCTTT
many NA TRBJ2-1 TRBV18 CASSPSSRNEQFF TGTGCCAGCTCACCAAGCAGTCGCAATGAGCAGTTCTTC
many NA TRBJ1-6 TRBV7-9 CASSLQGSDSPLHF TGTGCCAGCAGCTTACAGGGTTCAGATTCACCCCTCCACTTT
many NA TRBJ2-5 TRBV7-7 CASSLWGTQETQYF TGTGCTAGCAGCTTATGGGGGACCCAAGAGACCCAGTACTTC
many NA TRBJ1-1 TRBV11-2 CASSPLRGGTTEAFF TGTGCCAGCAGCCCCCTAAGGGGAGGGACAACTGAAGCTTTCTTT
many NA TRBJ2-1 TRBV7-3 CASSFGGPGSYNEQFF TGTGCCAGCAGCTTCGGGGGACCCGGCTCCTACAATGAGCAGTTCTTC